What follows are 8 T cell receptor beta chains derived from one specimen sequenced in a study of T cell repertoires in cytomegalovirus infection. TCRdb re-called the reads with MiXCR, one entry per CDR3 protein. This table has approximately 400,000 distinct CDR3 sequences, 31% appearing once. Sequencing was carried out using PBMCs. All receptors come from a human donor in good health (CMV status not recorded). Some clones in this sample may be carry-over from other donors' samples.

This rearrangement joins TRBV6-2 or TRBV6-3 to TRBJ2-1; D uncertain. The germline gives CDR1 MNHEY, CDR2 SVGEGT. CDR3 length equals 16 residues. V lost 4 bases to trimming and J lost 1 base, with 14 bases between them. The CDR3 nucleotides read TGTGCCAGCAGTTCCGACAAGACCCTTTCCTACAATGAGCAGTTCTTC. Amino acid sequence: CASSSDKTLSYNEQFF.

The chain couples TRBV6-6 to TRBJ2-3; D possibly corresponds to TRBD1 (6 bases). This CDR3 has 14 amino acids. Germline CDR1 is MNHNY and CDR2 is SVGAGI (reference sequence). V was trimmed by 7 bases and J by 4 bases, leaving 15 bases between them. The DNA for the CDR3 is TGTGCCAGCAAGACAGGCTACAGCGCAGATACGCAGTATTTT. Its translation: CASKTGYSADTQYF.

The table lists this clonotype with a few counts. CDR3 amino acids: CASSLKVSGANVLTF. The CDR3 DNA reads as TGTGCCAGCAGCTTAAAGGTCTCTGGGGCCAACGTCCTGACTTTC. The chain links TRBV7-3 to TRBJ2-6; D gene ambiguous. V shed 1 base and J shed 0 bases, with 4 bases lying between them. This CDR3 region has 15 residues. CDR1 and CDR2 from the germline V gene are SGHTA and FQGTGA.

In this sample, this clonotype turned up a few times. The genes are TRBV7-8 and TRBJ1-3; 8 bases fit TRBD1. The V segment lost 2 bases and the J segment 0 bases; nucleotides outside the gene matches: 6. The V gene's germline CDR1 is SGHVS and CDR2 FQNEAQ. CDR3 length: 17 residues. CDR3 loop: CASSLRGQAYSGNTIYF. For the CDR3, the DNA is TGTGCCAGCAGCTTACGGGGACAGGCGTACTCTGGAAACACCATATATTTT. Full variable domain (outside the CDR3, taken from reference TRBV7-8 and TRBJ1-3): GAGVSQSPRYKVAKRGQDVALRCDPISGHVSLFWYQQALGQGPEFLTYFQNEAQLDKSGLPSDRFFAERPEGSVSTLKIQRTQQEDSAVYLCASSLRGQAYSGNTIYFGEGSWLTVV.

This clonotype was counted between two and nine times. The J gene is TRBJ2-7, the V gene TRBV6-6; 10 nucleotides line up with TRBD1. Germline V gives CDR1 MNHNY, CDR2 SVGAGI (reference sequence). CDR3 length: 15 amino acids. V lost 0 bases and J lost 5; bases outside the gene matches: 4. The CDR3 DNA reads as TGTGCCAGCAGTTACTCGGACAGGGGGGTAAACGAGCAGTACTTC. This codes for CASSYSDRGVNEQYF.

With respect to this clonotype: Being one base from a much bigger clone, this may be a read error. In DNA form, the CDR3 reads TGTGTCAGCAGCGGCCTGAAGGGAGGGTTTAGCTCCTATAATTCACCCCTCCACTTT. As protein: CVSSGLKGGFSSYNSPLHF. The chain combines TRBV7-8 with TRBJ1-6; no firm D call. There are 19 residues in the CDR3. Germline loops: CDR1 SGHVS, CDR2 FQNEAQ.

A remark on this clonotype: The final CDR3 position lacks the conserved phenylalanine or tryptophan, pointing to a likely read error. The chain combines TRBV12-3 or TRBV12-4 with TRBJ2-1; no clear D gene. CDR3 length equals 11 residues. CDR3: CDSTMTQVQFS. CDR3 nucleotides: TGTGACAGCACCATGACCCAGGTGCAGTTCTCC.

The CDR3 reads CASSLSLGEQFF. The CDR3 DNA sequence: TGTGCCAGCAGCCTCTCACTGGGTGAGCAGTTCTTC. This chain links TRBV3-1 with TRBJ2-1; D is unresolved. Germline V lookup: CDR1 LGHDT, CDR2 YNNKEL (reference sequence). Trimming cost V 4 bases and J 9 bases, with 10 bases left between them. CDR3 size: 12 residues.